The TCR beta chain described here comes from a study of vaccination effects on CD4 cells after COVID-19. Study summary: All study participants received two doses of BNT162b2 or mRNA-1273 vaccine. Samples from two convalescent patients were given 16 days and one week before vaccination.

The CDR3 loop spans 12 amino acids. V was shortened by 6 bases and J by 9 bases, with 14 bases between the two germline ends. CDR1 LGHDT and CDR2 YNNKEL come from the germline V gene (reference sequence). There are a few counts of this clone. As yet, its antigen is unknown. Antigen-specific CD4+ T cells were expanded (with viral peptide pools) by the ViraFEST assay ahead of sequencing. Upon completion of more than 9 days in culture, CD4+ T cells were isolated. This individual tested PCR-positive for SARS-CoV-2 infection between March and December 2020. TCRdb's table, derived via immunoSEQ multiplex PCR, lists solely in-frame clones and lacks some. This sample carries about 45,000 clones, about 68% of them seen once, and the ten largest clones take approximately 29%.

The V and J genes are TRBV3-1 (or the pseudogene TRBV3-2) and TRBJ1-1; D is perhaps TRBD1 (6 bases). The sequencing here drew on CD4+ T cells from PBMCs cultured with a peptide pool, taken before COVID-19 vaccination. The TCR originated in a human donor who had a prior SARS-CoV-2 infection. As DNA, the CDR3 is TGTGCCAGCAGACACACAGGGACCAAAGCTTTCTTT. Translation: CASRHTGTKAFF.